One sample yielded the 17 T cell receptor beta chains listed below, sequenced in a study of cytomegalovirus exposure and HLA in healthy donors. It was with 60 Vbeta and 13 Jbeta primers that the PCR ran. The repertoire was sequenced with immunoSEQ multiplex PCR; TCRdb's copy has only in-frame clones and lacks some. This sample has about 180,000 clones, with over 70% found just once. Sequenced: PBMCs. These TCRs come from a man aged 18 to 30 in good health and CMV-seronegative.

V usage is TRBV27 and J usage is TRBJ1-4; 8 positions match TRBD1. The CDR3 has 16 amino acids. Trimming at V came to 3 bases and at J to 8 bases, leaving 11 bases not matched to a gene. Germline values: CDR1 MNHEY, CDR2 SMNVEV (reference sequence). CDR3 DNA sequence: TGTGCCAGCAGTTTCCTACCAGGGGGCAAATACGAAAAACTGTTTTTT. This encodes CASSFLPGGKYEKLFF.

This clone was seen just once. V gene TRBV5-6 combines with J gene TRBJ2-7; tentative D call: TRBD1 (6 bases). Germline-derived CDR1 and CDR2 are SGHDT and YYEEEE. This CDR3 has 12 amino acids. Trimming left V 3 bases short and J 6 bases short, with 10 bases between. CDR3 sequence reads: CASSYQGFEQYF. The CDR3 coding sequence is TGTGCCAGCAGCTACCAGGGGTTCGAGCAGTACTTC.

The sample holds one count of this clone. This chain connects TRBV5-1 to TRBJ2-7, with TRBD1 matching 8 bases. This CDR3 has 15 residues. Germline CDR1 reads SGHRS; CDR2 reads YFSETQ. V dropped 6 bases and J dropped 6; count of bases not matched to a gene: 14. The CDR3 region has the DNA TGCGCCAGCACCCAATGGGGGGCAGGGGGCAGCGAGCAGTACTTC. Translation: CASTQWGAGGSEQYF.

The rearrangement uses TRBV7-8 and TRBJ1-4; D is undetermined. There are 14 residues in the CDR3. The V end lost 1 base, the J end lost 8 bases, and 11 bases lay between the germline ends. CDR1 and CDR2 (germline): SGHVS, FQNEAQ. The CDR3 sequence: CASSLGRRNEKLFF. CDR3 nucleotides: TGTGCCAGCAGCTTAGGGCGGCGGAACGAAAAACTGTTTTTT.

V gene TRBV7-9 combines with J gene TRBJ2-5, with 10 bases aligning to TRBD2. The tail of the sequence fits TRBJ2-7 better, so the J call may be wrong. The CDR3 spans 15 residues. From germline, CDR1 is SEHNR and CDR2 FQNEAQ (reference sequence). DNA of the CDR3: TGTGCCAGCAGCGAACAGCGGGGGGGCCACCGCGAGCAGTACTTC. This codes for CASSEQRGGHREQYF.

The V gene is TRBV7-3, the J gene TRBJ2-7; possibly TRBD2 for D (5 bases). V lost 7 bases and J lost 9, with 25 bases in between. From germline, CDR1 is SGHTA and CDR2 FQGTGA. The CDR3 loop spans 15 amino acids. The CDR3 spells CASTKFQREGNGQYF. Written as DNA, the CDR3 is TGTGCCAGCACTAAATTCCAGAGGGAAGGAAATGGGCAGTACTTC.

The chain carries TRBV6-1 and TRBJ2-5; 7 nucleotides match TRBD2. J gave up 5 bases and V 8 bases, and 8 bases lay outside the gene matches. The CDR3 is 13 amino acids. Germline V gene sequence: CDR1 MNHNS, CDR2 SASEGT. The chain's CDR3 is CASGEGLYETQYF. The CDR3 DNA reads TGTGCCAGCGGGGAGGGTTTATATGAGACCCAGTACTTC.

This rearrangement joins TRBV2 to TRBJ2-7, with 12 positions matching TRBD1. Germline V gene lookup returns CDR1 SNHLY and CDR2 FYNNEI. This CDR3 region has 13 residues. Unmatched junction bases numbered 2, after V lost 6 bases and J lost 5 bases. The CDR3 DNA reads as TGTGCCAGCAGGGGGACAGGGGGCGACGAGCAGTACTTC. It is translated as CASRGTGGDEQYF.

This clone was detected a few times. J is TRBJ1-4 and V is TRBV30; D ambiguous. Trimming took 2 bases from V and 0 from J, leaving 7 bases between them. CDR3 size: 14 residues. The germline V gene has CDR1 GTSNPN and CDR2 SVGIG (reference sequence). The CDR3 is CAWSLVATNEKLFF. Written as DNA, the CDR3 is TGTGCCTGGAGTCTAGTTGCAACTAATGAAAAACTGTTTTTT.

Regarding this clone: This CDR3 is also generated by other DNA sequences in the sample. As DNA, the CDR3 is TGTGCCAGCAGCTTAGCTGGCAGCTCTGGAAACACCATATATTTT. It yields the protein CASSLAGSSGNTIYF. This chain links TRBV7-9 with TRBJ1-3; unclear D gene. The CDR3 is 15 amino acids. V was cut by 0 bases and J by 0 bases, with 6 bases left in between. Germline CDR1 SEHNR, CDR2 FQNEAQ (reference sequence). The entire variable domain, with the rest obtained from reference TRBV7-9 and TRBJ1-3, is as follows: DTGVSQNPRHKITKRGQNVTFRCDPISEHNRLYWYRQTLGQGPEFLTYFQNEAQLEKSRLLSDRFSAERPKGSFSTLEIQRTEQGDSAMYLCASSLAGSSGNTIYFGEGSWLTVV.

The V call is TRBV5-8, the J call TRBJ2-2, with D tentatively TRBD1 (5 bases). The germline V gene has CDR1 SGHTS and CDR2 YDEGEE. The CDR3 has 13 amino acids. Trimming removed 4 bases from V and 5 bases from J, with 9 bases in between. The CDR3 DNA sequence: TGTGCCAGCAGCAGGGGAAGGACCGGGGAGCTGTTTTTT. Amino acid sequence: CASSRGRTGELFF.

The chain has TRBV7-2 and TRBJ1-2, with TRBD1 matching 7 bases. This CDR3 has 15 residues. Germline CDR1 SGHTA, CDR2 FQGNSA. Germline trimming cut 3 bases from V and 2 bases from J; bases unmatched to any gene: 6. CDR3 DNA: TGTGCCAGCAGCTTCGAGACAGGGCCAAACTATGGCTACACCTTC. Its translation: CASSFETGPNYGYTF.

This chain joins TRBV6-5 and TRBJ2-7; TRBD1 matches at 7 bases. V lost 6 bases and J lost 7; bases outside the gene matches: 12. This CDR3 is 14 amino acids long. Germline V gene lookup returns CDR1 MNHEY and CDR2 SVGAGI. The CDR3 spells CASRTTGQKEEQYF. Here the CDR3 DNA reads TGTGCCAGCAGGACGACAGGGCAAAAGGAAGAGCAGTACTTC.

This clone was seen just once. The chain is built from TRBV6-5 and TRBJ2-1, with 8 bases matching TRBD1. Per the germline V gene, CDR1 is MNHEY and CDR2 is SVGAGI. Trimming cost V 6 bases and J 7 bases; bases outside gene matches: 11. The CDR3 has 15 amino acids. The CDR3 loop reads CASSYWTGRSNEQFF. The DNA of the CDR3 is TGTGCCAGCAGCTATTGGACAGGGAGGTCGAATGAGCAGTTCTTC.

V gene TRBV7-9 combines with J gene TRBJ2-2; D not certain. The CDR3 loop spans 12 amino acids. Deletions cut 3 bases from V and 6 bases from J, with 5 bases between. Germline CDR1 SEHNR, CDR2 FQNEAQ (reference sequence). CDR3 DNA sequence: TGTGCCAGCAGCTTGGGCCCCGGGGAGCTGTTTTTT. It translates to CASSLGPGELFF.

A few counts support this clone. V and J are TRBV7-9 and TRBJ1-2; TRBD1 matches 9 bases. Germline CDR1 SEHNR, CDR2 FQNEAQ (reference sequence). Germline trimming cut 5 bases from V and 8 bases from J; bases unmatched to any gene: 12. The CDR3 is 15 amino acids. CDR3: CASSHRDREPRGYTF. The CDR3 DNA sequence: TGTGCCAGCAGCCACCGGGACAGGGAACCGCGGGGCTACACCTTC.

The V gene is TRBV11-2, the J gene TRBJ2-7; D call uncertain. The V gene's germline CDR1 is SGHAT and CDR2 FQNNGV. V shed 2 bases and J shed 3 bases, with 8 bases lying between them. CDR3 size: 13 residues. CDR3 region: CASSLLAVYEQYF. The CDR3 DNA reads TGTGCCAGCAGCTTACTCGCAGTCTACGAGCAGTACTTC. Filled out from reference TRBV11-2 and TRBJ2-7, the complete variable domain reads EAGVAQSPRYKIIEKRQSVAFWCNPISGHATLYWYQQILGQGPKLLIQFQNNGVVDDSQLPKDRFSAERLKGVDSTLKIQPAKLEDSAVYLCASSLLAVYEQYFGPGTRLTVT.